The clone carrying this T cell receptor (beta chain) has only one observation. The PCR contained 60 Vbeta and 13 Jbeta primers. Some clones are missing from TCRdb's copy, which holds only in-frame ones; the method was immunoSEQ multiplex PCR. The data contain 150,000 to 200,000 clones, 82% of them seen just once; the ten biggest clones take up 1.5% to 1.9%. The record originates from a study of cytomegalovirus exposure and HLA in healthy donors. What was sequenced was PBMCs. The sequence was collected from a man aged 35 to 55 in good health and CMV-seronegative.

CDR3 bases: TGCAGCGTTGAGACAGGGGGCAACGGGCAGCCCCAGCATTTT. Protein sequence: CSVETGGNGQPQHF. The chain is built from TRBV29-1 and TRBJ1-5; 10 bases agree with TRBD1. There are 14 residues in the CDR3. The germline V gene encodes CDR1 SQVTM and CDR2 ANQGSEA. Trimming took 3 bases from V and 7 from J; bases not matched to a gene: 6.